This paragraph reports one TCR beta chain. The sample originates from a study of blood T cell repertoires in COVID-19. Per the authors' pipeline: Using reference gene primer amplification, nucleated cell counts were estimated. Using immunoSEQ multiplex PCR, the repertoire was profiled, and TCRdb retains in-frame clones only, with some absent. Clonal size and the V and J genes are those of that table, whereas D and trimming came from the DNA. The sample has tens of thousands of clones; 87% are singletons. This CDR3 spans 16 amino acids. Per germline, CDR1 ENHRY and CDR2 SYGVKD. J lost 4 bases, V lost 6 bases, and 9 bases had no gene match.

This chain joins TRBV10-3 and TRBJ2-2; 9 positions agree with TRBD2. The sequenced material came from peripheral blood. The TCR was taken from a middle-aged man with COVID-19, enrolled during active disease. CDR3 coding DNA: TGTGCCATCAGGGGAAGGACTAGCGAGATCACCGGGGAGCTGTTTTTT. This codes for CAIRGRTSEITGELFF.